The T cell receptor beta chain described here comes from a study of blood T cell repertoires in COVID-19. In the study overall: COVID-19 samples from acute and convalescent phases originated in the United States, Italy and Spain. T cells, B-cell-depleted T cells, or PBMCs supplied cDNA or gDNA.

This CDR3 comprises 12 residues. V dropped 10 bases and J dropped 7 bases, with 16 bases sitting between them. The germline V gene encodes CDR1 SGHTA and CDR2 FQGNSA. Sequenced by immunoSEQ multiplex PCR; TCRdb stores in-frame clones only, minus some. This table has some 200,000 clones, 80% to 90% appearing once. This receptor was taken from a woman in her forties or fifties with acute or convalescent COVID-19. Sequenced input: peripheral blood. This chain links TRBV7-2 with TRBJ1-1, with D possibly matching TRBD1 (5 bases). CDR3 nucleotide sequence: TGTGCCACCCGTAGCGGGGCATATGAAGCTTTCTTT. Amino acids: CATRSGAYEAFF.